Included here is one TCR beta chain sequence, with context. Germline lookup yields CDR1 MGHRA and CDR2 YSYEKL. CDR3 length equals 17 residues. Trimming removed 1 base from V and 3 bases from J; junction bases left unmatched: 8. Sequencing was performed with immunoSEQ multiplex PCR; in TCRdb, only in-frame clones are kept and a portion is missing. The sample holds 180,000 or so clones, approximately 83% seen once. The sample comes from a study of blood T cell repertoires in COVID-19. Background on the study: COVID-19 samples collected from the United States, Italy and Spain covered acute and convalescent phases.

This receptor was identified in a human donor with acute or convalescent COVID-19. The donor label of this sample is uncertain. V usage is TRBV4-1 and J usage is TRBJ2-2, with 7 bases that match TRBD2. Sample: peripheral blood. CDR3 nucleotides: TGCGCCAGCAGCCAAGGATATTCGGGGGGAGACACCGGGGAGCTGTTTTTT. Translating gives CASSQGYSGGDTGELFF.